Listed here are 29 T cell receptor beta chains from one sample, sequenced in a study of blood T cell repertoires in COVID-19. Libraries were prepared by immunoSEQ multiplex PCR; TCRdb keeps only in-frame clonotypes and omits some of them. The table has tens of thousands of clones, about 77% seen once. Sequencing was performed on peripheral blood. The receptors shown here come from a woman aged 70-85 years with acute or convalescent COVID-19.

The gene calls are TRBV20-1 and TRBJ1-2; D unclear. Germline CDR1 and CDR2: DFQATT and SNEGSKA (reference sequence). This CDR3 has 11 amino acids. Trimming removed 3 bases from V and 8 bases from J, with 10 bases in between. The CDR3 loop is CSASTGEGYTF. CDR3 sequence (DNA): TGCAGTGCTAGTACCGGGGAAGGCTACACCTTC.

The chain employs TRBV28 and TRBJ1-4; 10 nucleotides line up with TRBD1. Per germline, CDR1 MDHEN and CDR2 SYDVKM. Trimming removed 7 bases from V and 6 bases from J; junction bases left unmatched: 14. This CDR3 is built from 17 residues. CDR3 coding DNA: TGTGCCAGCAAGTTTGGGGGCTCGGGACAGGGGCATGAAAAACTGTTTTTT. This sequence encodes CASKFGGSGQGHEKLFF.

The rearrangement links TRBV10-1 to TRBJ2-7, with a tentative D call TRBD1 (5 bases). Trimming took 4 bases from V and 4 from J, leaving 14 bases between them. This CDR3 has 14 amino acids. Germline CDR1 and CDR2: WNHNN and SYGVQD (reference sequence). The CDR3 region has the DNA TGCGCCAGCAGTGGAGACAGCCGAGGTTACGAGCAGTACTTC. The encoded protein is CASSGDSRGYEQYF.

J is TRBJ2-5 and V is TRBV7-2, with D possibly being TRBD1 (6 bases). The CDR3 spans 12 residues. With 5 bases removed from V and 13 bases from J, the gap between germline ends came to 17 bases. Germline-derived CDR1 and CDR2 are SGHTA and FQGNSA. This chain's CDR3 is CASSPPGGRLYF. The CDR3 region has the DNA TGTGCCAGCAGCCCACCTGGGGGCAGGTTGTACTTC.

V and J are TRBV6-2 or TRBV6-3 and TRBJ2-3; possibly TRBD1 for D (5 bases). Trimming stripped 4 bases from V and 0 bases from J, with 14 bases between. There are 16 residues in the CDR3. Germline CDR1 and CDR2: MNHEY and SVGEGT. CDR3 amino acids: CASSLSSGWSTDTQYF. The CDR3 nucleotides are TGTGCCAGCAGTTTGTCCTCAGGGTGGAGCACAGATACGCAGTATTTT.

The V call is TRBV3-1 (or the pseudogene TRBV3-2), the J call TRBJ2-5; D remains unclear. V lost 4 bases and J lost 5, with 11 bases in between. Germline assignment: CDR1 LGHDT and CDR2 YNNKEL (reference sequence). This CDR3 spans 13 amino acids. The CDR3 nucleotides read TGTGCCAGCAGCCGGCCCCGTGGTGAGACCCAGTACTTC. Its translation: CASSRPRGETQYF.

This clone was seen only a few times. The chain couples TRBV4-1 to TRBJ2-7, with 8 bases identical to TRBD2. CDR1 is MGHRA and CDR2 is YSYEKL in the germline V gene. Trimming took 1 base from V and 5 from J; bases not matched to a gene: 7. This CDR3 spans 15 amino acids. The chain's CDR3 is CASSQVAGHIDEQYF. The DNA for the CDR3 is TGCGCCAGCAGCCAAGTAGCGGGACATATCGACGAGCAGTACTTC.

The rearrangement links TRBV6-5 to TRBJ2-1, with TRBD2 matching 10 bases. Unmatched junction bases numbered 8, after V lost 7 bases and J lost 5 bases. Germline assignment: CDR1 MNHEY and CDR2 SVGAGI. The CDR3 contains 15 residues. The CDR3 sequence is CASMRSLAGDNEQFF. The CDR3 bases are TGTGCCAGCATGCGGTCGCTAGCGGGGGACAATGAGCAGTTCTTC.

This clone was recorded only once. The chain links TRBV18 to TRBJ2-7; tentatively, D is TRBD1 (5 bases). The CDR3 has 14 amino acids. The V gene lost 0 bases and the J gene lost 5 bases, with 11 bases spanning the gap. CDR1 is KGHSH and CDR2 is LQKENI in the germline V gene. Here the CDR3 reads CASSPPGPGHEQYF. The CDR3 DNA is TGTGCCAGCTCACCACCCGGGCCAGGGCACGAGCAGTACTTC.

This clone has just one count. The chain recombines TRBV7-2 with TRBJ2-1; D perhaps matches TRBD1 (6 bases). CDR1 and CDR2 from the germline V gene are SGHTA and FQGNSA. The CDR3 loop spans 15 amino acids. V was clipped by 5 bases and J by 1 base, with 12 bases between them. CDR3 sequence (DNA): TGTGCCAGCAGCCCCAGGGGTCCGTCCTACAATGAGCAGTTCTTC. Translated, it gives CASSPRGPSYNEQFF.

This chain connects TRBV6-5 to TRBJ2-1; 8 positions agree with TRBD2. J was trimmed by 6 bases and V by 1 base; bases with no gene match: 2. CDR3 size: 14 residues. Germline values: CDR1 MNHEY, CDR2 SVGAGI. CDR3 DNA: TGTGCCAGCAGTTACTGGAGCGGGAGCAATGAGCAGTTCTTC. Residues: CASSYWSGSNEQFF.

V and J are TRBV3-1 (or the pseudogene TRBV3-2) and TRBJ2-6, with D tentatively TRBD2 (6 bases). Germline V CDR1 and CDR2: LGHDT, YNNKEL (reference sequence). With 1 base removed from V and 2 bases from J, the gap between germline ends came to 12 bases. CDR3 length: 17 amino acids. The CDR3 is CASSQVWGEPGANVLTF. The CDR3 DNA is TGTGCCAGCAGCCAAGTTTGGGGGGAACCTGGGGCCAACGTCCTGACTTTC.

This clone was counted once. The CDR3, as DNA: TGTGCCACCAGCAGAGATGACAGAATGGAAAAACTGTTTTTT. As protein: CATSRDDRMEKLFF. This sequence joins TRBV15 and TRBJ1-4; D possibly corresponds to TRBD1 (5 bases). Per germline, CDR1 LNHNV and CDR2 YYDKDF (reference sequence). There are 14 residues in the CDR3. V lost 0 bases and J lost 8, with 10 bases in between.

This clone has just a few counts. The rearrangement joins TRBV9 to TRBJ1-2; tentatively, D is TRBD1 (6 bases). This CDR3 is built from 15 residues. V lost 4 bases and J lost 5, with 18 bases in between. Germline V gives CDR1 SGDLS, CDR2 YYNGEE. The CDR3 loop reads CASSPERRGAYGYTF. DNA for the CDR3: TGTGCCAGCAGCCCTGAACGCCGGGGGGCATATGGCTACACCTTC.

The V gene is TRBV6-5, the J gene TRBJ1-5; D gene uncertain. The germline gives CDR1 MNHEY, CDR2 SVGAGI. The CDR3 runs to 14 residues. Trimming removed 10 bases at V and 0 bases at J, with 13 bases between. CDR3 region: CATARRDSNQPQHF. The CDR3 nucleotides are TGTGCCACCGCCCGGCGGGATAGCAATCAGCCCCAGCATTTT.

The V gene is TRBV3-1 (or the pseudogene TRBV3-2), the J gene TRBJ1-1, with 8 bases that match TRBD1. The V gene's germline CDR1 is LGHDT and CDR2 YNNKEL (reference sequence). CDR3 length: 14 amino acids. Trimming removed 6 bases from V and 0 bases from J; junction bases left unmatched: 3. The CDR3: CASRSDRVNTEAFF. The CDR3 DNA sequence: TGTGCCAGCAGGTCGGACAGGGTGAACACTGAAGCTTTCTTT.

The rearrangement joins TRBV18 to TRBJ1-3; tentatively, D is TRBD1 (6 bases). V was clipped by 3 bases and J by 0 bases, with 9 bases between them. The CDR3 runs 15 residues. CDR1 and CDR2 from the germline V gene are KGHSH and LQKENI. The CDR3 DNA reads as TGTGCCAGCTCACCCGTACAGGGCTCTGGAAACACCATATATTTT. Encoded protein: CASSPVQGSGNTIYF.

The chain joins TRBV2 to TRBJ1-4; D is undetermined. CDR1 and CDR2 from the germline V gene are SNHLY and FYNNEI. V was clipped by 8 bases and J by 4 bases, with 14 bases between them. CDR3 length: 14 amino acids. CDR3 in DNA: TGTGCCAGCGATGAGGGCCAGTATAATGAAAAACTGTTTTTT. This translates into CASDEGQYNEKLFF.

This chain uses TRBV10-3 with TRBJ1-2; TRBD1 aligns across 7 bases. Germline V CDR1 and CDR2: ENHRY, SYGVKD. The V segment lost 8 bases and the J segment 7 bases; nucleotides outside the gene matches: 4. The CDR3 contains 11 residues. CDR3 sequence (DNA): TGTGCCATCGGCCAGGGGGGTGGCTACACCTTC. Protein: CAIGQGGGYTF.

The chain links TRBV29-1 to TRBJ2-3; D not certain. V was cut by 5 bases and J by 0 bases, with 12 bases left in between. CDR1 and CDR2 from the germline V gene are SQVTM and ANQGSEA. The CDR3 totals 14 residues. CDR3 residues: CSVLSDSSTDTQYF. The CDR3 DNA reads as TGCAGCGTTCTTTCAGACTCTAGCACAGATACGCAGTATTTT.

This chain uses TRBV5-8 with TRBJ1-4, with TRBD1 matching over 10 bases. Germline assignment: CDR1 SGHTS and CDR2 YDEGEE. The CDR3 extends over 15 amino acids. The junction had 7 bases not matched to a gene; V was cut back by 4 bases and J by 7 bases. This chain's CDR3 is CASSHGTGEGEKLFF. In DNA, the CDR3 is TGTGCCAGCAGCCATGGGACAGGGGAAGGTGAAAAACTGTTTTTT.

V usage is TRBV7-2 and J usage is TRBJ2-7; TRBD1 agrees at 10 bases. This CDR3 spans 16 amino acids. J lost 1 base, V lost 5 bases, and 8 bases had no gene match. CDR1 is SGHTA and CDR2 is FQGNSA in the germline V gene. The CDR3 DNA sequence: TGTGCCAGCAGCGGGGCGAGGGACAGGGGTTCCTACGAGCAGTACTTC. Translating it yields CASSGARDRGSYEQYF.

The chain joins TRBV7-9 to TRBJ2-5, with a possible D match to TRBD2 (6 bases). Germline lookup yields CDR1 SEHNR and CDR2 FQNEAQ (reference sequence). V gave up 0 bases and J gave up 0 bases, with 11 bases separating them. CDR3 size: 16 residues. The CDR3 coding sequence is TGTGCCAGCAGCTTAGCGGGGACTCCGTACCAAGAGACCCAGTACTTC. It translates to CASSLAGTPYQETQYF.

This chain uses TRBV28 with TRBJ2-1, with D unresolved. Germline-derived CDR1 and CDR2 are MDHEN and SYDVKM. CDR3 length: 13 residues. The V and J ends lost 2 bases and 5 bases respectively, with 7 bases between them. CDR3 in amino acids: CASSLSPNNEQFF. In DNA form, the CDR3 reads TGTGCCAGCAGTTTAAGCCCTAACAATGAGCAGTTCTTC.

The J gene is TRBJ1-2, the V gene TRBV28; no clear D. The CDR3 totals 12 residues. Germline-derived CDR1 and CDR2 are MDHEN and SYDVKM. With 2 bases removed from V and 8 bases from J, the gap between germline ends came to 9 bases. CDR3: CASSLEEWGYTF. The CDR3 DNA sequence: TGTGCCAGCAGTTTAGAGGAATGGGGCTACACCTTC.

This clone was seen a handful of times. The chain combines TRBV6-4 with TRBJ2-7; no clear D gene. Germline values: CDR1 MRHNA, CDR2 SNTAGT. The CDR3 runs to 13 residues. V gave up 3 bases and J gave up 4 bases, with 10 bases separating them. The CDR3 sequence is CASSDLENYEQYF. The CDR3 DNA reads TGTGCCAGCAGTGATCTGGAGAATTACGAGCAGTACTTC.

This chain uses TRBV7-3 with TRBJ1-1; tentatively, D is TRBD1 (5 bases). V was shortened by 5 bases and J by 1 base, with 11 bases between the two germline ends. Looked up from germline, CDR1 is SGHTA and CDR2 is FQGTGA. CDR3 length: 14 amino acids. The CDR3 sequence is CASSLGRGNTEAFF. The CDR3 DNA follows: TGTGCCAGCAGCCTCGGGAGGGGGAACACTGAAGCTTTCTTT. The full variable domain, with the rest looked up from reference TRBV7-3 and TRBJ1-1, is GAGVSQTPSNKVTEKGKYVELRCDPISGHTALYWYRQSLGQGPEFLIYFQGTGAADDSGLPNDRFFAVRPEGSVSTLKIQRTERGDSAVYLCASSLGRGNTEAFFGQGTRLTVV.

The CDR3 DNA sequence: TGTGCCAGCAGTTTAAGGGGTCCCTCCTACGAGCAGTACTTC. Its protein product is CASSLRGPSYEQYF. J is TRBJ2-7 and V is TRBV28, with D possibly matching TRBD1 (5 bases). In germline, CDR1 is MDHEN, CDR2 SYDVKM. The length of the CDR3 is 14 residues. V was pared by 2 bases and J by 0 bases, with 8 bases between.

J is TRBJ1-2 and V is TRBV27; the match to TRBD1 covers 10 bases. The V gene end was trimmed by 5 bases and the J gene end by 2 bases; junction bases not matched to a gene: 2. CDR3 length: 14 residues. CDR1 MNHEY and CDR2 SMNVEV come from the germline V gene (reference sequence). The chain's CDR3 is CASSGQGGNYGYTF. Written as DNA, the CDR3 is TGTGCCAGCAGTGGACAGGGGGGAAACTATGGCTACACCTTC.